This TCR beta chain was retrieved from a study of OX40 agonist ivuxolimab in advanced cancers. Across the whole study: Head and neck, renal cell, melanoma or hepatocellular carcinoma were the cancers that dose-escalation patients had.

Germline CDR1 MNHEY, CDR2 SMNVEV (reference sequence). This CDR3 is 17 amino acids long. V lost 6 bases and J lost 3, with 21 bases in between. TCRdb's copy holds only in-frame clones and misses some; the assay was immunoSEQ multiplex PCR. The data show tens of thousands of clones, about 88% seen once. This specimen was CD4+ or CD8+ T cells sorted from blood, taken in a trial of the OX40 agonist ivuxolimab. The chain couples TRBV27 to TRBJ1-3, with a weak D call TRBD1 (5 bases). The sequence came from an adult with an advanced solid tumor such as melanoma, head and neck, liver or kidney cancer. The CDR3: CASRRPAKQVRGNTIYF. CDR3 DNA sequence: TGTGCCAGCAGGAGGCCCGCTAAACAGGTACGTGGAAACACCATATATTTT.